This T cell receptor beta chain was documented in a study of T-cell reconstitution after alpha-beta-depleted transplantation in children. Study-wide points: One year after transplant, T-cell counts and diversity came mostly from newly produced T cells. Surviving recipient T cells and intrathymic progenitors accounted for some patients' high TCRbeta diversity at day 60.

Unique molecular identifiers were incorporated during preparation of the TCRbeta library. Using its own MiXCR run on the PCR reads, TCRdb lists one record per CDR3 protein. The table lists 550,000 to 800,000 distinct CDR3 sequences, 10% to 15% of them singletons. About this clonotype itself: Its antigen remains unidentified. A read error may produce the germline difference seen at one junction end.

Germline CDR1 is LGHDT and CDR2 is YNNKEL (reference sequence). The CDR3 consists of 17 residues. V gene TRBV3-1 combines with J gene TRBJ2-1, with D possibly matching TRBD2 (6 bases). This TCR was sampled from a girl aged 2 to 9 with congenital amegakaryocytic thrombocytopenia, due to receive a stem cell transplant. Specimen: PBMCs, collected before TCRalphabeta/CD19-depleted stem cell transplant. The CDR3 DNA follows: TGTGCCACCAGCCGCCCCCGGAAGACTAGCTCCTACAATGAGCAGTTCTTC. Protein: CATSRPRKTSSYNEQFF.